This T cell receptor (beta chain) originates from a study of cytomegalovirus exposure and HLA in healthy donors. Trimming removed 9 bases from V and 6 bases from J, with 19 bases in between. Germline values: CDR1 SNHLY, CDR2 FYNNEI. CDR3 length equals 14 residues. This PCR relied on a set of 60 Vbeta primers and 13 Jbeta primers. The data were produced by immunoSEQ multiplex PCR, yet TCRdb's version contains in-frame clones alone and is incomplete. The repertoire includes 150,000 to 200,000 clones, about 72% of them detected once, and over 2% sits in the top ten. Sample: PBMCs. The source is a human donor in good health. The chain couples TRBV2 to TRBJ2-3; D may be TRBD2 (7 bases). The CDR3 spells CARGGRASRDTQYF. CDR3 coding DNA: TGTGCCAGGGGGGGGCGGGCCTCTAGGGATACGCAGTATTTT.